The 24 T cell receptor beta chains below were found in one sample sequenced in a study of T cells in Graves' hyperthyroidism and ophthalmopathy. The investigators amplified TCR beta CDR3 regions from RNA transcripts. A set of HTBI primers served as the primers for a first-round RT-PCR of the TCR CDR3. A single record per CDR3 protein comes from TCRdb applying MiXCR to the multiplex PCR reads. This table holds hundreds of thousands of distinct CDR3 sequences, around 14% found once. Sequences were obtained from blood. Receptor source: a woman in her thirties with Graves' hyperthyroidism that later progressed to Graves' ophthalmopathy.

V and J are TRBV18 and TRBJ1-2; no clear D. Per the germline V gene, CDR1 is KGHSH and CDR2 is LQKENI. The germline V and J ends were trimmed by 0 bases and 10 bases, with 18 bases remaining between them. The CDR3 is made up of 15 amino acids. The CDR3: CASSPPGSPGPSYTF. The CDR3 nucleotides read TGTGCCAGCTCACCACCGGGGTCCCCAGGACCCTCCTACACCTTC.

This clonotype turned up a few times. The chain couples TRBV3-1 to TRBJ2-7; tentative D call: TRBD2 (6 bases). Trimming took 1 base from V and 1 from J, leaving 11 bases between them. Per germline, CDR1 LGHDT and CDR2 YNNKEL (reference sequence). The CDR3 loop spans 15 amino acids. CDR3 protein: CASSQGLATSYEQYF. The CDR3 DNA is TGTGCCAGCAGCCAAGGGCTAGCGACGTCCTACGAGCAGTACTTC.

This clonotype was picked up many times. The rearrangement uses TRBV28 and TRBJ2-7, with 7 bases identical to TRBD2. The CDR3 consists of 14 residues. Trimming at V came to 4 bases and at J to 0 bases, leaving 3 bases not matched to a gene. Germline CDR1 MDHEN, CDR2 SYDVKM. CDR3 in DNA: TGTGCCAGCAGTTGGGGGGGAAGCTCCTACGAGCAGTACTTC. This translates into CASSWGGSSYEQYF.

At least ten counts were recorded for this clonotype. The chain recombines TRBV7-8 with TRBJ1-1; D remains ambiguous. Germline V gene data show CDR1 as SGHVS and CDR2 as FQNEAQ. Between the trimmed V and J ends, which lost 1 base and 6 bases, there was a span of 9 bases. The CDR3 sequence is 13 residues long. The CDR3: CASSLGPGSEAFF. The CDR3 DNA reads TGTGCCAGCAGCTTAGGTCCTGGCTCTGAAGCTTTCTTT. Looking up the rest from reference TRBV7-8 and TRBJ1-1 gives the full variable domain: GAGVSQSPRYKVAKRGQDVALRCDPISGHVSLFWYQQALGQGPEFLTYFQNEAQLDKSGLPSDRFFAERPEGSVSTLKIQRTQQEDSAVYLCASSLGPGSEAFFGQGTRLTVV.

This clonotype was detected ten times or more. The chain is built from TRBV27 and TRBJ1-3; D unclear. CDR3 length: 17 amino acids. The V and J ends lost 2 bases and 0 bases respectively, with 14 bases between them. Germline-derived CDR1 and CDR2 are MNHEY and SMNVEV (reference sequence). The CDR3: CASSLEATHSSGNTIYF. CDR3 DNA sequence: TGTGCCAGCAGTTTAGAGGCCACGCATAGCTCTGGAAACACCATATATTTT.

This clonotype was picked up a small number of times. The chain employs TRBV24-1 and TRBJ2-3, with TRBD1 identical over 11 bases. Per the germline V gene, CDR1 is KGHDR and CDR2 is SFDVKD. The CDR3 spans 13 residues. V lost 11 bases to trimming and J lost 5 bases; unmatched junction nucleotides: 5. As DNA, the CDR3 is TGTGCCATTCAGGGACAGGGGGTAGATACGCAGTATTTT. Translation gives CAIQGQGVDTQYF.

V and J are TRBV9 and TRBJ2-1, with D possibly TRBD1 on 6 matching bases. CDR1 and CDR2 from the germline V gene are SGDLS and YYNGEE. Trimming took off 3 bases at V and 7 bases at J, with 11 bases between the two ends. CDR3 length equals 13 residues. CDR3 coding DNA: TGTGCCAGCAGCGCAAATACAGGGAATGAGCAGTTCTTC. The encoded protein is CASSANTGNEQFF.

This clonotype has a count of ten or more. The chain is built from TRBV3-1 and TRBJ2-1, with TRBD2 matching over 12 bases. After removal of 6 bases from V and 6 bases from J, the junction contained 9 bases not matched to a gene. The CDR3 length is 16 residues. Germline V gene sequence: CDR1 LGHDT, CDR2 YNNKEL (reference sequence). Written as DNA, the CDR3 is TGTGCCAGCAGTCCAAGACTAGCGGGAGCGGTCAATGAGCAGTTCTTC. It codes for CASSPRLAGAVNEQFF.

This clonotype was detected many times. V usage is TRBV27 and J usage is TRBJ2-5; D might be TRBD1 (6 bases). This CDR3 is built from 13 residues. Germline V gene lookup returns CDR1 MNHEY and CDR2 SMNVEV (reference sequence). The germline V and J ends were trimmed by 7 bases and 4 bases, with 13 bases remaining between them. The CDR3 reads CASTSGTRETQYF. The CDR3, as DNA: TGTGCCAGCACCTCCGGGACAAGAGAGACCCAGTACTTC.

This clonotype was found many times. V usage is TRBV11-2 and J usage is TRBJ2-3; perhaps TRBD2 as D (6 bases). Germline V gives CDR1 SGHAT, CDR2 FQNNGV. V was trimmed by 1 base and J by 0 bases, leaving 17 bases between them. The CDR3 runs to 18 residues. The CDR3 bases are TGTGCCAGCAGCTTAGTTTGGAGGGCTAGCGCGAGCACAGATACGCAGTATTTT. Translation: CASSLVWRASASTDTQYF.

This clonotype was detected ten times or more. The rearrangement links TRBV12-3 or TRBV12-4 to TRBJ1-1; a weak D match, TRBD1 (5 bases). The CDR3 runs 13 residues. V was clipped by 6 bases and J by 6 bases, with 14 bases between them. CDR3 loop: CASRPGLRAEAFF. Here the CDR3 DNA reads TGTGCCAGCAGACCGGGACTTAGGGCTGAAGCTTTCTTT.

This clonotype was picked up many times. The V call is TRBV2, the J call TRBJ1-5; D remains unclear. Germline-derived CDR1 and CDR2 are SNHLY and FYNNEI. With 5 bases removed from V and 0 bases from J, the gap between germline ends came to 8 bases. The CDR3 extends over 14 amino acids. CDR3 sequence reads: CASSPIDSNQPQHF. The CDR3 DNA is TGTGCCAGCAGTCCTATAGATAGCAATCAGCCCCAGCATTTT. Full variable domain (outside the CDR3, taken from reference TRBV2 and TRBJ1-5): EPEVTQTPSHQVTQMGQEVILRCVPISNHLYFYWYRQILGQKVEFLVSFYNNEISEKSEIFDDQFSVERPDGSNFTLKIRSTKLEDSAMYFCASSPIDSNQPQHFGDGTRLSIL.

The rearrangement joins TRBV4-1 to TRBJ1-2; no clear D. V was shortened by 0 bases and J by 6 bases, with 11 bases between the two germline ends. The CDR3 is 14 residues long. Looked up from germline, CDR1 is MGHRA and CDR2 is YSYEKL. This CDR3 is CASSQDQTVNGYTF. DNA for the CDR3: TGCGCCAGCAGCCAAGATCAAACGGTCAATGGCTACACCTTC.

There are many counts of this clonotype. The chain links TRBV2 to TRBJ1-2; no definite D call. The V and J ends lost 4 bases and 1 base respectively, with 19 bases between them. CDR3 size: 17 residues. Germline values: CDR1 SNHLY, CDR2 FYNNEI. The CDR3 loop is CASSASLTERVNYGYTF. The CDR3 nucleotides read TGTGCCAGCAGTGCATCTCTCACAGAAAGAGTTAACTATGGCTACACCTTC. The full variable domain, its missing parts supplied by reference TRBV2 and TRBJ1-2, is EPEVTQTPSHQVTQMGQEVILRCVPISNHLYFYWYRQILGQKVEFLVSFYNNEISEKSEIFDDQFSVERPDGSNFTLKIRSTKLEDSAMYFCASSASLTERVNYGYTFGSGTRLTVV.

This clonotype has a count of ten or more. The chain recombines TRBV28 with TRBJ2-7; tentatively, D is TRBD2 (6 bases). Trimming cost V 3 bases and J 3 bases, with 15 bases left between them. The CDR3 is 15 amino acids. The V gene's germline CDR1 is MDHEN and CDR2 SYDVKM. The CDR3 here is CASSFGLTGVYEQYF. CDR3 nucleotide sequence: TGTGCCAGCAGTTTCGGGCTAACGGGAGTCTACGAGCAGTACTTC.

This clonotype occurred many times. This chain uses TRBV11-3 with TRBJ2-7; tentatively, D is TRBD1 or TRBD2 (6 bases each). This CDR3 has 14 residues. Trimming left V 2 bases short and J 3 bases short, with 11 bases between. Germline CDR1 SGHNT, CDR2 YENEEA. The CDR3 protein is CASSLTGADYEQYF. The CDR3 nucleotides read TGTGCCAGCAGCTTAACGGGGGCAGACTACGAGCAGTACTTC.

V gene TRBV7-2 combines with J gene TRBJ1-2; D is perhaps TRBD1 (6 bases). The CDR3 extends over 13 amino acids. Germline values: CDR1 SGHTA, CDR2 FQGNSA. Trimming cost V 5 bases and J 4 bases, with 11 bases left between them. CDR3 protein: CASSPQGIYGYTF. CDR3 nucleotides: TGTGCCAGCAGCCCACAGGGTATCTATGGCTACACCTTC.

The table lists this clonotype with many counts. Germline is not matched at one junction end, which may reflect a read error. V usage is TRBV2 and J usage is TRBJ2-5, with TRBD2 identical over 13 bases. This CDR3 comprises 19 residues. Germline CDR1 reads SNHLY; CDR2 reads FYNNEI. The chain's CDR3 is CASSAYLGTSGIFEETRYF. CDR3 nucleotides: TGTGCCAGCAGTGCTTACCTTGGGACTAGCGGGATTTTTGAAGAGACCCGGTACTTC.

The chain joins TRBV12-5 to TRBJ2-5; D possibly uses TRBD1 or TRBD2 (7 bases each). Germline CDR1 is LGHNT and CDR2 is FRNRAP. The CDR3 is 14 residues long. Trimming left V 4 bases short and J 3 bases short, with 12 bases between. DNA for the CDR3: TGTGCTAGTGGTTGGGAGGGGGCGGAAGAGACCCAGTACTTC. As protein: CASGWEGAEETQYF.

At least ten counts were recorded for this clonotype. The V gene is TRBV3-1, the J gene TRBJ2-1, with 7 bases lining up with TRBD2. V lost 1 base and J lost 7; bases outside the gene matches: 7. CDR3 size: 15 residues. Germline-derived CDR1 and CDR2 are LGHDT and YNNKEL (reference sequence). CDR3 nucleotides: TGTGCCAGCAGCCAAGGTCGGACTAGGGGAAATGAGCAGTTCTTC. Translated, it gives CASSQGRTRGNEQFF.

The sample holds one count of this clonotype. A read error may explain this, as a much larger clone is one base away. CDR3 nucleotide sequence: TGTGCCTGGACGACGACTAACTCCTACGAGCAGTACTTC. The encoded protein is CAWTTTNSYEQYF. The V call is TRBV30, the J call TRBJ2-7; TRBD2 is a possible D gene (5 bases). Germline loops: CDR1 GTSNPN, CDR2 SVGIG (reference sequence). Trimming removed 4 bases at V and 0 bases at J, with 10 bases between. The CDR3 has 13 residues.

The chain uses TRBV5-1 and TRBJ1-1; the D is unclear. The V gene's germline CDR1 is SGHRS and CDR2 YFSETQ. The CDR3 has 17 residues. Trimming took 0 bases from V and 2 from J, leaving 17 bases between them. CDR3 protein: CASSLAELTSINTEAFF. The CDR3 nucleotides are TGCGCCAGCAGCTTGGCCGAGTTAACCAGTATTAACACTGAAGCTTTCTTT.

This clonotype was seen a few times. V is TRBV2 and J is TRBJ2-2; D not resolved. Germline values: CDR1 SNHLY, CDR2 FYNNEI. V was clipped by 7 bases and J by 6 bases, with 9 bases between them. CDR3 length equals 12 residues. For the CDR3, the DNA is TGTGCCAGCATCCTAGTGGCCGGGGAGCTGTTTTTT. It translates to CASILVAGELFF.

Ten or more counts support this clonotype. The rearrangement uses TRBV7-2 and TRBJ2-4; D uncertain. Trimming cost V 0 bases and J 8 bases, with 11 bases left between them. Looked up from germline, CDR1 is SGHTA and CDR2 is FQGNSA. CDR3 length: 14 amino acids. As DNA, the CDR3 is TGTGCCAGCAGCTTAGCCCTAAAAAGGGACATTCAGTACTTC. This encodes CASSLALKRDIQYF.